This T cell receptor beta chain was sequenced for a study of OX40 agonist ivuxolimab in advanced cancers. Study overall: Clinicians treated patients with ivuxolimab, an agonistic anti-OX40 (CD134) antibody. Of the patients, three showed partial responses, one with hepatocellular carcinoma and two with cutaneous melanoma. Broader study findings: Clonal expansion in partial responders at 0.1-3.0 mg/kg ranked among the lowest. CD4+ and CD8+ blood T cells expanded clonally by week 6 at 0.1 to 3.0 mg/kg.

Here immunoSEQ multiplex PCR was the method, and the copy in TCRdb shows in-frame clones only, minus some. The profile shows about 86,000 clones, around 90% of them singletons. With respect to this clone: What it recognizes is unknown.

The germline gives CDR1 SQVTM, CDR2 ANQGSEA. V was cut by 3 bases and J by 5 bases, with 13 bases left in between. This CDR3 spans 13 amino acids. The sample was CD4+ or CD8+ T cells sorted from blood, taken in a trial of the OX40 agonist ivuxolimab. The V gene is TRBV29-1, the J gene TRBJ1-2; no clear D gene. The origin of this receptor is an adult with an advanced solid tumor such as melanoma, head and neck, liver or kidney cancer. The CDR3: CSVDDRVGYGYTF. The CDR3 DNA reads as TGCAGCGTTGATGACCGGGTGGGGTATGGCTACACCTTC.